What follows are 25 T cell receptor beta chains derived from one specimen sequenced in a study of blood T cell repertoires in COVID-19 (dated by TCRdb to 2019 to 2021). The library came from the immunoSEQ multiplex PCR assay. The table was pulled from immuneACCESS by TCRdb, which kept in-frame rearrangements only. Such tables lose some clones; where checked, under half of the loss comes from unresolved V genes, and the rest has no known cause. Counted in this sample were 85,000 to 120,000 clones; 70% to 85% of them appeared once. The top ten clonotypes cover 11% to 15% of the sample. Sample: peripheral blood. All receptors derive from a woman in her sixties or seventies with acute or convalescent COVID-19.

V usage is TRBV25-1 and J usage is TRBJ2-6; a weak D match, TRBD2 (5 bases). Germline assignment: CDR1 MGHDK and CDR2 SYGVNS. Trimming cost V 3 bases and J 6 bases, with 12 bases left between them. The CDR3 runs 15 residues. The chain's CDR3 is CASSDAGGPANVLTF. For the CDR3, the DNA is TGTGCCAGCAGTGACGCCGGCGGGCCGGCCAACGTCCTGACTTTC. The variable domain in full, with the rest retrieved from reference TRBV25-1 and TRBJ2-6, is EADIYQTPRYLVIGTGKKITLECSQTMGHDKMYWYQQDPGMELHLIHYSYGVNSTEKGDLSSESTVSRIRTEHFPLTLESARPSHTSQYLCASSDAGGPANVLTFGAGSRLTVL.

This chain links TRBV19 with TRBJ1-1, with no clear D. In germline, CDR1 is LNHDA, CDR2 SQIVND (reference sequence). The length of the CDR3 is 14 residues. Deletions cut 5 bases from V and 1 base from J, with 11 bases between. The CDR3 here is CASSSYAGNTEAFF. CDR3 DNA: TGTGCCAGTAGTTCGTATGCGGGGAACACTGAAGCTTTCTTT. Full variable domain (missing parts from reference TRBV19 and TRBJ1-1): DGGITQSPKYLFRKEGQNVTLSCEQNLNHDAMYWYRQDPGQGLRLIYYSQIVNDFQKGDIAEGYSVSREKKESFPLTVTSAQKNPTAFYLCASSSYAGNTEAFFGQGTRLTVV.

The V and J genes are TRBV24-1 and TRBJ2-5; 10 bases align to TRBD1. Germline V gene sequence: CDR1 KGHDR, CDR2 SFDVKD. J was trimmed by 5 bases and V by 3 bases; bases with no gene match: 5. The CDR3 is made up of 15 amino acids. The CDR3 DNA follows: TGTGCCACCAGTGATCCGCGGACAGGGGGGGAGACCCAGTACTTC. This codes for CATSDPRTGGETQYF.

This rearrangement joins TRBV19 to TRBJ2-2; no firm D call. Germline V gene data show CDR1 as LNHDA and CDR2 as SQIVND (reference sequence). CDR3 length equals 15 residues. Trimming took 0 bases from V and 2 from J, leaving 7 bases between them. CDR3 loop: CASSIDTVNTGELFF. The CDR3 nucleotides read TGTGCCAGTAGTATAGATACGGTAAACACCGGGGAGCTGTTTTTT.

This chain joins TRBV6-5 and TRBJ2-2; D remains ambiguous. This CDR3 is built from 16 residues. With 4 bases removed from V and 4 bases from J, the gap between germline ends came to 16 bases. Germline V gene data show CDR1 as MNHEY and CDR2 as SVGAGI. This chain's CDR3 is CASSSRPSSGTGELFF. The CDR3 nucleotides are TGTGCCAGCAGTTCCCGGCCATCCTCGGGCACCGGGGAGCTGTTTTTT.

This rearrangement joins TRBV7-7 to TRBJ1-4; 9 positions agree with TRBD1. The CDR3 has 17 amino acids. The germline V gene has CDR1 SSHAT and CDR2 FNYEAQ (reference sequence). Trimming cost V 5 bases and J 0 bases; bases outside gene matches: 7. DNA of the CDR3: TGTGCCAGCAGCGGACAGGGGAGGAGTGCAACTAATGAAAAACTGTTTTTT. Translation: CASSGQGRSATNEKLFF.

The chain links TRBV7-2 to TRBJ2-2, with 11 bases fitting TRBD2. Germline CDR1 and CDR2: SGHTA and FQGNSA. This CDR3 spans 17 amino acids. Trimming removed 1 base from V and 6 bases from J; junction bases left unmatched: 7. As DNA, the CDR3 is TGTGCCAGCAGCTTAGTTGGGACTAGCGGTGCCCCCGGGGAGCTGTTTTTT. Translating it yields CASSLVGTSGAPGELFF.

The genes are TRBV19 and TRBJ2-7; 7 bases align to TRBD2. Losses at the gene ends were 5 bases for V and 0 bases for J; bases not matched to a gene: 10. The CDR3 runs to 16 residues. Looked up from germline, CDR1 is LNHDA and CDR2 is SQIVND (reference sequence). CDR3 sequence (DNA): TGTGCCAGTAGTCCACTCGGGGAGCGGGGCTCCTACGAGCAGTACTTC. Amino acids: CASSPLGERGSYEQYF.

This chain links TRBV2 with TRBJ1-2; D unresolved. The CDR3 has 15 residues. The germline CDR1 and CDR2 sequences are SNHLY and FYNNEI. V gave up 5 bases and J gave up 4 bases, with 17 bases separating them. In DNA, the CDR3 is TGTGCCAGCAGTCAAGGGTCTGGGGAGGGCTATGGCTACACCTTC. Encoded protein: CASSQGSGEGYGYTF.

This chain links TRBV5-6 with TRBJ2-7; 14 bases fit TRBD2. Germline values: CDR1 SGHDT, CDR2 YYEEEE. The CDR3 extends over 17 amino acids. J lost 3 bases, V lost 0 bases, and 5 bases had no gene match. The CDR3 DNA sequence: TGTGCCAGCAGCTTGGGACTAGCGGGGGGGCGGTTCTACGAGCAGTACTTC. This translates into CASSLGLAGGRFYEQYF.

The genes are TRBV7-2 and TRBJ2-1, with 7 bases fitting TRBD1. V lost 2 bases and J lost 7; bases outside the gene matches: 5. This CDR3 contains 14 residues. The germline gives CDR1 SGHTA, CDR2 FQGNSA. This CDR3 is CASSLLTGYNEQFF. In DNA, the CDR3 is TGTGCCAGCAGCTTACTGACAGGGTATAATGAGCAGTTCTTC.

As DNA, the CDR3 is TGCGCCAGCAGCTCCGAGCTAGGGGGCGAGCAGTACTTC. Translation: CASSSELGGEQYF. This chain uses TRBV5-1 with TRBJ2-7, with a weak D call TRBD1 (6 bases). V lost 3 bases, J lost 6 bases, and 13 bases lay in between. The length of the CDR3 is 13 residues. The V gene's germline CDR1 is SGHRS and CDR2 YFSETQ.

This clone appeared a few times. The CDR3 region is CASSPRAQGAFGAFF. CDR3 sequence (DNA): TGTGCCAGCTCACCAAGGGCGCAGGGGGCTTTTGGGGCTTTCTTT. The rearrangement uses TRBV18 and TRBJ1-1, with 8 nucleotides matching TRBD1. The J segment lost 11 bases and the V segment lost 2 bases, leaving 13 bases of the junction unmatched. The germline V gene has CDR1 KGHSH and CDR2 LQKENI. CDR3 length equals 15 residues.

V gene TRBV5-1 combines with J gene TRBJ1-3; D not resolved. The CDR3 spans 14 residues. V was clipped by 0 bases and J by 3 bases, with 7 bases between them. Germline V gene sequence: CDR1 SGHRS, CDR2 YFSETQ. The DNA for the CDR3 is TGCGCCAGCAGCTTGGGACGCGGTGGAAACACCATATATTTT. Its protein is CASSLGRGGNTIYF.

CDR3 protein: CASSDAPTGQGLTEAFF. The CDR3 coding sequence is TGTGCCAGCAGTGATGCCCCTACGGGACAGGGATTGACTGAAGCTTTCTTT. The J gene is TRBJ1-1, the V gene TRBV25-1, with TRBD1 matching 9 bases. The CDR3 is 17 amino acids. V trimming: 3 bases; J trimming: 5 bases; junction bases outside the gene matches: 13. Germline V gene sequence: CDR1 MGHDK, CDR2 SYGVNS.

The chain joins TRBV3-1 (or the pseudogene TRBV3-2) to TRBJ2-5; TRBD2 aligns across 12 bases. Germline loops: CDR1 LGHDT, CDR2 YNNKEL (reference sequence). The CDR3 runs to 15 residues. V shed 4 bases, J shed 3 bases, and the junction held 3 bases outside the gene matches. DNA of the CDR3: TGTGCCAGCAGCCCCGGACTAGCGGGGAAAGAGACCCAGTACTTC. Amino acids: CASSPGLAGKETQYF.

The CDR3 sequence: CASSLRDSGNTIYF. The CDR3 bases are TGTGCCAGTAGCCTCAGGGACTCTGGAAACACCATATATTTT. V gene TRBV19 combines with J gene TRBJ1-3, with D possibly being TRBD1 (5 bases). The V end lost 6 bases, the J end lost 0 bases, and 9 bases lay between the germline ends. The CDR3 is 14 residues long. CDR1 is LNHDA, CDR2 SQIVND, per germline (reference sequence).

The chain carries TRBV2 and TRBJ2-3; the D gene is possibly TRBD1 (5 bases). CDR1 and CDR2 (germline): SNHLY, FYNNEI. This CDR3 spans 14 amino acids. The V end lost 8 bases, the J end lost 3 bases, and 15 bases lay between the germline ends. Written as DNA, the CDR3 is TGTGCCAGCCTCAGGGATCAGTCTACAGATACGCAGTATTTT. Encoded protein: CASLRDQSTDTQYF.

The chain recombines TRBV19 with TRBJ1-1, with D uncertain. The CDR3 extends over 13 amino acids. The ends were cut back, 9 bases at V and 1 base at J, with 12 bases in the middle. CDR1 and CDR2 (germline): LNHDA, SQIVND (reference sequence). The CDR3 protein is CASPSLGNTEAFF. The CDR3 DNA is TGTGCCAGCCCTTCCCTAGGGAACACTGAAGCTTTCTTT. The whole variable domain, filled in from reference TRBV19 and TRBJ1-1, reads DGGITQSPKYLFRKEGQNVTLSCEQNLNHDAMYWYRQDPGQGLRLIYYSQIVNDFQKGDIAEGYSVSREKKESFPLTVTSAQKNPTAFYLCASPSLGNTEAFFGQGTRLTVV.

J is TRBJ2-7 and V is TRBV29-1; 7 bases line up with TRBD1. The CDR3 extends over 12 amino acids. After removal of 5 bases from V and 2 bases from J, the junction contained 3 bases not matched to a gene. Per the germline V gene, CDR1 is SQVTM and CDR2 is ANQGSEA. The CDR3 protein is CSVRTGPYEQYF. CDR3 sequence (DNA): TGCAGCGTTCGGACAGGCCCCTACGAGCAGTACTTC.

The chain joins TRBV5-1 to TRBJ2-3; D gene ambiguous. This CDR3 contains 13 residues. V gave up 1 base and J gave up 4 bases, with 7 bases separating them. Germline CDR1 is SGHRS and CDR2 is YFSETQ. The CDR3 loop reads CASSLQVPDTQYF. The CDR3, as DNA: TGCGCCAGCAGCTTGCAGGTCCCAGATACGCAGTATTTT.

The CDR3, as DNA: TGTGCCAGCAGCCCCCCCTATGGGAGCCTATCCTACGAGCAGTACTTC. Translated, it gives CASSPPYGSLSYEQYF. The chain is built from TRBV7-2 and TRBJ2-7; perhaps TRBD2 as D (5 bases). CDR3 length: 16 amino acids. The germline V and J ends were trimmed by 5 bases and 1 base, with 18 bases remaining between them. Germline V gene sequence: CDR1 SGHTA, CDR2 FQGNSA.

CDR3 sequence reads: CASSMRRESISNQPQHF. DNA of the CDR3: TGTGCCAGTAGTATGCGGAGAGAATCTATTAGCAATCAGCCCCAGCATTTT. The chain employs TRBV19 and TRBJ1-5; D is unclear. The CDR3 consists of 17 residues. The V and J ends lost 3 bases and 0 bases respectively, with 15 bases between them. Germline V lookup: CDR1 LNHDA, CDR2 SQIVND (reference sequence). The complete variable domain, with remaining parts taken from reference TRBV19 and TRBJ1-5, reads DGGITQSPKYLFRKEGQNVTLSCEQNLNHDAMYWYRQDPGQGLRLIYYSQIVNDFQKGDIAEGYSVSREKKESFPLTVTSAQKNPTAFYLCASSMRRESISNQPQHFGDGTRLSIL.

The chain's CDR3 is CASSPGRVHTGELFF. CDR3 DNA sequence: TGCGCCAGCAGCCCCGGCCGGGTACACACCGGGGAGCTGTTTTTT. J is TRBJ2-2 and V is TRBV5-1; the D is unclear. Looked up from germline, CDR1 is SGHRS and CDR2 is YFSETQ. V was shortened by 4 bases and J by 3 bases, with 13 bases between the two germline ends. CDR3 length equals 15 residues. Variable domain in full (rest from reference TRBV5-1 and TRBJ2-2): KAGVTQTPRYLIKTRGQQVTLSCSPISGHRSVSWYQQTPGQGLQFLFEYFSETQRNKGNFPGRFSGRQFSNSRSEMNVSTLELGDSALYLCASSPGRVHTGELFFGEGSRLTVL.

This chain uses TRBV4-2 with TRBJ2-3, with a possible D match to TRBD1 (5 bases). V dropped 0 bases and J dropped 6 bases, with 13 bases sitting between them. This CDR3 spans 15 amino acids. Germline V gene sequence: CDR1 LGHNA, CDR2 YNFKEQ. The CDR3 DNA follows: TGTGCCAGCAGCCAAGATTGGGCAGGGATGGATACGCAGTATTTT. It encodes CASSQDWAGMDTQYF.